The clone carrying this T cell receptor (beta chain) has ten or more counts. Its cognate antigen is unknown. TCR beta CDR3 regions were amplified from RNA. The primer set for the first-round RT-PCR of the TCR CDR3 was HTBI. One entry per CDR3 protein results from TCRdb running MiXCR on the multiplex PCR reads. The repertoire holds about 180,000 distinct CDR3 sequences, with about a sixth as singletons. Across 18 months, stable Graves' hyperthyroidism was marked by no progression to ophthalmopathy. Using around 10 ml of fresh peripheral blood, PBMCs were prepared. The sample comes from a study of T cells in Graves' hyperthyroidism and ophthalmopathy. Overall study findings and caveats: Separation of ophthalmopathy from stable hyperthyroidism was achieved by a 13 V-J model.

Input material: blood. This clonotype was obtained from a woman between 50 and 59 years old with Graves' hyperthyroidism.

CDR3 sequence (DNA): TGCGCCAGCAGCCAAGCAGGGGGCAGGGAGCAGTACTTC. Translation gives CASSQAGGREQYF. The chain uses TRBV4-1 and TRBJ2-7; 8 positions match TRBD1. The CDR3 covers 13 residues. From germline, CDR1 is MGHRA and CDR2 YSYEKL. Trimming at V came to 1 base and at J to 7 bases, leaving 3 bases not matched to a gene.